Each of the 20 T cell receptor beta chains below was sequenced from the same sample in a study of T cell changes during pregnancy in multiple sclerosis. Only in-frame clones appear in the TCRdb table, and some are missing; sequencing was by immunoSEQ multiplex PCR. The sample lists fewer than 60,000 clones, 85% to 95% occurring once. The sequencing used CD8+ T cells from peripheral blood mononuclear cells, collected in the first trimester of pregnancy. The receptors originated from a female donor with multiple sclerosis, enrolled in a pregnancy study.

This clone was seen a single time. This chain links TRBV9 with TRBJ1-2; 8 bases are a match to TRBD1. The CDR3 is 15 residues long. The ends lost 5 bases at V and 0 bases at J; junction bases unmatched: 6. The germline CDR1 and CDR2 sequences are SGDLS and YYNGEE. DNA of the CDR3: TGTGCCAGCAGGGATGACAGGGGACCTAACTATGGCTACACCTTC. This codes for CASRDDRGPNYGYTF.

In DNA form, the CDR3 reads TGTGCCAGCAGCTTAGCATCCAGGGGGCTTGGGGAGCAGTTCTTC. Translated: CASSLASRGLGEQFF. The gene calls are TRBV7-6 and TRBJ2-1, with 8 bases that match TRBD1. CDR1 and CDR2 from the germline V gene are SGHVS and FNYEAQ. The CDR3 has 15 residues. The junction had 8 bases not matched to a gene; V was cut back by 0 bases and J by 10 bases.

This chain links TRBV7-2 with TRBJ1-5; D is perhaps TRBD1 (6 bases). This CDR3 is 17 amino acids long. Trimming removed 5 bases at V and 7 bases at J, with 24 bases between. CDR1 and CDR2 from the germline V gene are SGHTA and FQGNSA. In nucleotides, the CDR3 is TGTGCCAGCAGCCAAGGGGGGGGCGGATCCCTAGGACAGCCCCAGCATTTT. Translated: CASSQGGGGSLGQPQHF.

CDR3: CASSVGAETQYF. Here the CDR3 DNA reads TGTGCCAGCAGTGTGGGAGCAGAGACCCAGTACTTC. This chain uses TRBV25-1 with TRBJ2-5, with a possible D match to TRBD2 (5 bases). The V gene lost 4 bases and the J gene lost 4 bases, with 7 bases spanning the gap. Germline V gene data show CDR1 as MGHDK and CDR2 as SYGVNS. The CDR3 sequence is 12 residues long.

The chain recombines TRBV30 with TRBJ2-3; D may be TRBD2 (6 bases). The CDR3 has 14 amino acids. V was trimmed by 7 bases and J by 0 bases, leaving 14 bases between them. Germline lookup yields CDR1 GTSNPN and CDR2 SVGIG (reference sequence). CDR3 protein: CASSGLFSTDTQYF. In nucleotides, the CDR3 is TGTGCCTCCAGCGGGCTATTTAGCACAGATACGCAGTATTTT.

This chain links TRBV2 with TRBJ1-1, with D perhaps matching TRBD1 (5 bases). The germline V gene encodes CDR1 SNHLY and CDR2 FYNNEI. V was shortened by 6 bases and J by 5 bases, with 10 bases between the two germline ends. This CDR3 is 12 amino acids long. CDR3 sequence: CASRGGVTEAFF. The CDR3 DNA is TGTGCCAGCAGGGGAGGGGTGACTGAAGCTTTCTTT.

The J gene is TRBJ2-1, the V gene TRBV5-1; no clear D gene. Germline V gene sequence: CDR1 SGHRS, CDR2 YFSETQ. The V end lost 4 bases, the J end lost 6 bases, and 11 bases lay between the germline ends. This CDR3 has 13 residues. CDR3 sequence (DNA): TGCGCCAGCAGCACGACTCCGGTCAATGAGCAGTTCTTC. Translated, it gives CASSTTPVNEQFF.

This CDR3 reads CASSIQGWNTEAFF. In nucleotides, the CDR3 is TGTGCCAGTAGTATCCAGGGTTGGAACACTGAAGCTTTCTTT. The rearrangement links TRBV19 to TRBJ1-1, with D possibly being TRBD1 (5 bases). V dropped 3 bases and J dropped 1 base, with 9 bases sitting between them. Per germline, CDR1 LNHDA and CDR2 SQIVND (reference sequence). The CDR3 runs 14 residues.

The chain combines TRBV27 with TRBJ2-7, with TRBD2 as a possible D gene (6 bases). The V gene lost 3 bases and the J gene lost 1 base, with 13 bases spanning the gap. Germline CDR1 reads MNHEY; CDR2 reads SMNVEV (reference sequence). The CDR3 spans 15 residues. CDR3 DNA sequence: TGTGCCAGCAGTTTCGGAGGGACTCTTTCCTACGAGCAGTACTTC. It codes for CASSFGGTLSYEQYF.

This chain joins TRBV10-1 and TRBJ2-7; possible D gene TRBD1, 6 bases. This CDR3 contains 13 residues. Trimming stripped 3 bases from V and 5 bases from J, with 11 bases between. CDR1 is WNHNN and CDR2 is SYGVQD in the germline V gene (reference sequence). The CDR3 nucleotides read TGCGCCAGCAGTGAAGGGCAGGGGCACGAGCAGTACTTC. It codes for CASSEGQGHEQYF.

The chain is built from TRBV6-1 and TRBJ2-7; 9 bases line up with TRBD1. Unmatched junction bases numbered 6, after V lost 3 bases and J lost 3 bases. This CDR3 has 15 residues. Germline-derived CDR1 and CDR2 are MNHNS and SASEGT. CDR3 sequence (DNA): TGTGCCAGCAGTGAGAGTCGACAGGGGGGCTACGAGCAGTACTTC. Its translation: CASSESRQGGYEQYF.

V and J are TRBV4-2 and TRBJ2-7; TRBD1 aligns across 8 bases. V was clipped by 2 bases and J by 2 bases; unmatched bases: 5. The CDR3 runs to 15 residues. Germline-derived CDR1 and CDR2 are LGHNA and YNFKEQ. CDR3 in amino acids: CASSQQRTGTYEQYF. The CDR3 nucleotides are TGTGCCAGCAGCCAACAAAGGACAGGGACCTACGAGCAGTACTTC.

The sample holds one count of this clone. The V and J genes are TRBV19 and TRBJ2-2, with 7 positions matching TRBD1. The length of the CDR3 is 14 residues. With V trimmed by 6 bases and J by 5 bases, 6 bases remained unmatched. Germline-derived CDR1 and CDR2 are LNHDA and SQIVND (reference sequence). In DNA form, the CDR3 reads TGTGCCAGTAGCCGGGACAGCTGGACCGGGGAGCTGTTTTTT. Translating gives CASSRDSWTGELFF.

V is TRBV15 and J is TRBJ2-3; 9 bases line up with TRBD2. Per the germline V gene, CDR1 is LNHNV and CDR2 is YYDKDF (reference sequence). CDR3 size: 15 residues. V was pared by 5 bases and J by 6 bases, with 9 bases of the junction left unmatched. The CDR3 nucleotides are TGTGCCACCAGCTCCCGCCTAGCGGGAAAGGATACGCAGTATTTT. This codes for CATSSRLAGKDTQYF.

The chain links TRBV27 to TRBJ2-7, with D perhaps matching TRBD2 (5 bases). This CDR3 is built from 16 residues. V was shortened by 0 bases and J by 4 bases, with 16 bases between the two germline ends. The germline CDR1 and CDR2 sequences are MNHEY and SMNVEV (reference sequence). CDR3 bases: TGTGCCAGCAGTTTATCGACCCCCGACGGGGAATACGAGCAGTACTTC. Translating it yields CASSLSTPDGEYEQYF.

The chain couples TRBV6-1 to TRBJ2-3; TRBD2 aligns across 7 bases. From germline, CDR1 is MNHNS and CDR2 SASEGT. The CDR3 covers 17 residues. J was trimmed by 3 bases and V by 4 bases; bases with no gene match: 13. The CDR3 sequence: CASSVQAGGRLTDTQYF. Here the CDR3 DNA reads TGTGCCAGCAGTGTACAAGCGGGCGGGAGACTAACAGATACGCAGTATTTT.

V gene TRBV9 combines with J gene TRBJ2-3, with 9 bases that match TRBD2. The CDR3 spans 17 residues. Germline values: CDR1 SGDLS, CDR2 YYNGEE. Trimming at V came to 0 bases and at J to 4 bases, leaving 9 bases not matched to a gene. In DNA, the CDR3 is TGTGCCAGCAGCGTAGCAGGTAGCGGGAGTGGGGCAGATACGCAGTATTTT. This sequence encodes CASSVAGSGSGADTQYF.

The chain is built from TRBV9 and TRBJ2-2; 12 bases match TRBD2. This CDR3 contains 18 residues. V gave up 7 bases and J gave up 0 bases; unmatched junction bases: 10. Germline V lookup: CDR1 SGDLS, CDR2 YYNGEE. The CDR3 spells CASGEPLAGGPNTGELFF. The DNA of the CDR3 is TGTGCCAGCGGTGAACCACTAGCGGGAGGCCCGAACACCGGGGAGCTGTTTTTT.

The gene calls are TRBV15 and TRBJ1-4; D might be TRBD1 (6 bases). CDR1 is LNHNV, CDR2 YYDKDF, per germline (reference sequence). The CDR3 runs 15 residues. Between the trimmed V and J ends, which lost 0 bases and 7 bases, there was a span of 12 bases. The CDR3 reads CATSRDRGAVEKLFF. CDR3 bases: TGTGCCACCAGCAGAGATCGGGGGGCGGTTGAAAAACTGTTTTTT.

At least ten counts were recorded for this clone. V gene TRBV4-1 combines with J gene TRBJ2-7; D unclear. The CDR3 contains 13 residues. Trimming stripped 2 bases from V and 2 bases from J, with 7 bases between. The germline V gene has CDR1 MGHRA and CDR2 YSYEKL. The CDR3 sequence: CASSQPTPYEQYF. In DNA, the CDR3 is TGCGCCAGCAGCCAACCGACTCCCTACGAGCAGTACTTC.